Each of the 27 T cell receptor beta chains below was sequenced from the same sample in a study of blood T cell repertoires in COVID-19. Assay used: immunoSEQ multiplex PCR; TCRdb lists only in-frame clones, some missing. This table holds 400,000 to 550,000 clones, about 89% found once. Input material: peripheral blood. The origin of the receptors is a woman aged 25 to 39 with acute or convalescent COVID-19.

V is TRBV2 and J is TRBJ2-7, with 8 bases that match TRBD1. Germline V gives CDR1 SNHLY, CDR2 FYNNEI. The CDR3 has 16 residues. V lost 1 base, J lost 0 bases, and 5 bases stayed unmatched. DNA for the CDR3: TGTGCCAGCAGTGAAGACTCTACAGGGGGCTCCTACGAGCAGTACTTC. This gives the protein CASSEDSTGGSYEQYF.

There are a few counts of this clone. The chain employs TRBV7-2 and TRBJ2-7; TRBD1 might be the D (7 bases). Germline V gene data show CDR1 as SGHTA and CDR2 as FQGNSA. This CDR3 has 16 residues. Trimming took 2 bases from V and 3 from J, leaving 17 bases between them. CDR3 loop: CASSLRGDQGVYEQYF. CDR3 sequence (DNA): TGTGCCAGCAGCTTAAGGGGGGACCAGGGGGTCTACGAGCAGTACTTC.

The chain is built from TRBV5-1 and TRBJ2-7, with 10 bases fitting TRBD1. The CDR3 spans 14 residues. Losses at the gene ends were 3 bases for V and 5 bases for J; bases not matched to a gene: 5. Germline V lookup: CDR1 SGHRS, CDR2 YFSETQ. CDR3 in amino acids: CASSYAGTGDEQYF. The CDR3, as DNA: TGCGCCAGCAGCTATGCCGGGACAGGGGACGAGCAGTACTTC.

The chain couples TRBV5-4 to TRBJ1-2; no reliable D call. V lost 2 bases and J lost 4, with 12 bases in between. The CDR3 is 14 residues long. CDR1 SGHNT and CDR2 YYREEE come from the germline V gene (reference sequence). CDR3 nucleotides: TGTGCCAGCAGCTTTGGGAGGGAATCCTATGGCTACACCTTC. This gives the protein CASSFGRESYGYTF.

The chain carries TRBV9 and TRBJ1-6, with TRBD1 matching 7 bases. J was trimmed by 5 bases and V by 3 bases; bases with no gene match: 8. In germline, CDR1 is SGDLS, CDR2 YYNGEE. The CDR3 runs 16 residues. Written as DNA, the CDR3 is TGTGCCAGCAGCGGACAGGGCCGGATTAATAATTCACCCCTCCACTTT. Its protein product is CASSGQGRINNSPLHF.

This rearrangement joins TRBV6-6 to TRBJ1-1; 9 positions agree with TRBD1. This CDR3 spans 15 amino acids. Germline trimming cut 7 bases from V and 5 bases from J; bases unmatched to any gene: 11. Germline lookup yields CDR1 MNHNY and CDR2 SVGAGI (reference sequence). CDR3 region: CASIPPGQGGTEAFF. In DNA form, the CDR3 reads TGTGCCAGCATACCTCCGGGACAGGGCGGGACTGAAGCTTTCTTT.

V is TRBV24-1 and J is TRBJ2-3; 7 nucleotides align to TRBD2. With 4 bases clipped from V and 7 bases from J, the junction kept 4 bases outside the gene matches. Germline V gives CDR1 KGHDR, CDR2 SFDVKD. This CDR3 region has 13 residues. CDR3 residues: CATSEPSGYTQYF. The DNA for the CDR3 is TGTGCCACCAGTGAACCTAGCGGATATACGCAGTATTTT.

V gene TRBV7-9 combines with J gene TRBJ2-2; perhaps TRBD1 as D (6 bases). Per the germline V gene, CDR1 is SEHNR and CDR2 is FQNEAQ (reference sequence). This CDR3 contains 16 residues. V dropped 5 bases and J dropped 5 bases, with 18 bases sitting between them. As DNA, the CDR3 is TGTGCCAGCAGCCTCATGTCGACAGGTTTTACCGGGGAGCTGTTTTTT. It specifies CASSLMSTGFTGELFF.

The chain has TRBV5-1 and TRBJ1-6; D is undetermined. Trimming left V 0 bases short and J 0 bases short, with 7 bases between. CDR1 and CDR2 from the germline V gene are SGHRS and YFSETQ. The CDR3 has 16 residues. CDR3 in amino acids: CASSLDSSSYNSPLHF. The CDR3 nucleotides read TGCGCCAGCAGCTTGGACAGTTCCTCCTATAATTCACCCCTCCACTTT.

This clone was observed a handful of times. The chain is built from TRBV11-2 and TRBJ2-3, with a possible D match to TRBD2 (7 bases). Germline V gene data show CDR1 as SGHAT and CDR2 as FQNNGV. The CDR3 has 17 amino acids. Trimming cost V 0 bases and J 8 bases, with 21 bases left between them. CDR3 DNA: TGTGCCAGCAGCTTAGAGTTGGCGGGGGCTCCGTCCGGTACGCAGTATTTT. The encoded protein is CASSLELAGAPSGTQYF.

J is TRBJ1-2 and V is TRBV6-1, with D hard to call. Trimming removed 2 bases from V and 4 bases from J, with 17 bases in between. Germline CDR1 is MNHNS and CDR2 is SASEGT. CDR3 length: 16 amino acids. The CDR3 DNA sequence: TGTGCCAGCAGTGAACTCGAGGGTAGGACTCCCTATGGCTACACCTTC. The encoded protein is CASSELEGRTPYGYTF.

The chain recombines TRBV9 with TRBJ2-3; no definite D call. With 3 bases removed from V and 4 bases from J, the gap between germline ends came to 15 bases. This CDR3 has 15 residues. Germline assignment: CDR1 SGDLS and CDR2 YYNGEE. The CDR3 DNA reads TGTGCCAGCAGCGATGGCGGATATGGCGCAGATACGCAGTATTTT. It codes for CASSDGGYGADTQYF.

The rearrangement links TRBV27 to TRBJ2-2; TRBD2 agrees at 7 bases. CDR1 MNHEY and CDR2 SMNVEV come from the germline V gene (reference sequence). The CDR3 is 16 residues long. The ends lost 4 bases at V and 0 bases at J; junction bases unmatched: 5. The CDR3 region is CASSSTRGANTGELFF. In nucleotides, the CDR3 is TGTGCCAGCAGTTCGACTCGGGGGGCGAACACCGGGGAGCTGTTTTTT.

The chain uses TRBV28 and TRBJ2-7, with TRBD1 matching 9 bases. V shed 6 bases, J shed 3 bases, and the junction held 9 bases outside the gene matches. The CDR3 runs to 15 residues. Per germline, CDR1 MDHEN and CDR2 SYDVKM. The CDR3 region has the DNA TGTGCCAGCAGGCGGACCGGGACAGGGAACTACGAGCAGTACTTC. Its protein is CASRRTGTGNYEQYF.

The chain recombines TRBV30 with TRBJ1-1, with 8 bases fitting TRBD1. The V gene end was trimmed by 3 bases and the J gene end by 4 bases; junction bases not matched to a gene: 13. The CDR3 has 16 residues. Per the germline V gene, CDR1 is GTSNPN and CDR2 is SVGIG (reference sequence). DNA of the CDR3: TGTGCCTGGAGCCGTTATGCACAGGGGGGAGGCACTGAAGCTTTCTTT. Translation gives CAWSRYAQGGGTEAFF. Filled out from reference TRBV30 and TRBJ1-1, the complete variable domain reads SQTIHQWPATLVQPVGSPLSLECTVEGTSNPNLYWYRQAAGRGLQLLFYSVGIGQISSEVPQNLSASRPQDRQFILSSKKLLLSDSGFYLCAWSRYAQGGGTEAFFGQGTRLTVV.

The rearrangement uses TRBV24-1 and TRBJ2-1; possibly TRBD2 for D (6 bases). Trimming removed 0 bases at V and 5 bases at J, with 16 bases between. Germline-derived CDR1 and CDR2 are KGHDR and SFDVKD. The CDR3 totals 17 residues. The CDR3 DNA reads TGTGCCACCAGTGATTTGCTGACTTTGGGACTTGACAATGAGCAGTTCTTC. Its protein product is CATSDLLTLGLDNEQFF.

The rearrangement joins TRBV6-5 to TRBJ1-1, with D possibly matching TRBD1 (5 bases). Germline V gives CDR1 MNHEY, CDR2 SVGAGI. The CDR3 has 13 amino acids. V was cut by 7 bases and J by 11 bases, with 20 bases left in between. As DNA, the CDR3 is TGTGCCAGCACCGAGAGCGGGGACGAGGGGGCTTTCTTT. It encodes CASTESGDEGAFF.

This chain connects TRBV5-1 to TRBJ1-2; 11 nucleotides line up with TRBD1. The V and J ends lost 4 bases and 4 bases, in that order; junction bases with no gene match: 6. Germline CDR1 and CDR2: SGHRS and YFSETQ. The CDR3 totals 15 residues. The CDR3 region is CASSDTGQGGYGYTF. Written as DNA, the CDR3 is TGCGCCAGCAGCGACACGGGACAGGGGGGCTATGGCTACACCTTC.

The V call is TRBV5-1, the J call TRBJ2-7; D gene unclear. This CDR3 has 14 residues. Per the germline V gene, CDR1 is SGHRS and CDR2 is YFSETQ. V lost 0 bases, J lost 3 bases, and 10 bases lay in between. The CDR3 loop reads CASSLDPSGYEQYF. In DNA, the CDR3 is TGCGCCAGCAGCTTGGACCCCTCGGGCTACGAGCAGTACTTC.

The chain joins TRBV6-5 to TRBJ2-3; 8 nucleotides line up with TRBD2. The CDR3 is 12 residues long. The J segment lost 8 bases and the V segment lost 6 bases, leaving 4 bases of the junction unmatched. Germline CDR1 reads MNHEY; CDR2 reads SVGAGI. The CDR3 region has the DNA TGTGCCAGCAGCAACGGGGGGGGTACGCAGTATTTT. It encodes CASSNGGGTQYF.

The rearrangement links TRBV5-4 to TRBJ2-1; 7 nucleotides match TRBD1. In germline, CDR1 is SGHNT, CDR2 YYREEE (reference sequence). The CDR3 is 14 amino acids. V lost 4 bases and J lost 7; bases outside the gene matches: 8. This CDR3 is CASSRGRVSNEQFF. The CDR3 coding sequence is TGTGCCAGCAGCAGGGGGCGTGTTTCGAATGAGCAGTTCTTC. Filled out from reference TRBV5-4 and TRBJ2-1, the complete variable domain reads ETGVTQSPTHLIKTRGQQVTLRCSSQSGHNTVSWYQQALGQGPQFIFQYYREEENGRGNFPPRFSGLQFPNYSSELNVNALELDDSALYLCASSRGRVSNEQFFGPGTRLTVL.

The CDR3 loop reads CASSLLAGIPGELFF. Here the CDR3 DNA reads TGTGCCAGCAGCTTGTTAGCGGGAATTCCCGGGGAGCTGTTTTTT. The V and J genes are TRBV5-5 and TRBJ2-2; 8 bases are shared with TRBD2. The germline V gene has CDR1 SGHKS and CDR2 YYEKEE (reference sequence). The CDR3 is 15 residues long. J gave up 6 bases and V 1 base, and 5 bases lay outside the gene matches.

This chain joins TRBV4-1 and TRBJ2-7; the match to TRBD1 covers 8 bases. CDR1 and CDR2 from the germline V gene are MGHRA and YSYEKL. The ends lost 2 bases at V and 12 bases at J; junction bases unmatched: 6. The CDR3 is 12 amino acids. CDR3 loop: CASSQTGDRPYF. The CDR3 DNA reads as TGCGCCAGCAGCCAAACAGGGGACAGGCCGTACTTC.

This rearrangement joins TRBV12-3 or TRBV12-4 to TRBJ2-7, with 8 bases identical to TRBD1. This CDR3 is built from 13 residues. V lost 10 bases to trimming and J lost 0 bases; unmatched junction nucleotides: 5. The CDR3 region is CATRQGTSYEQYF. CDR3 sequence (DNA): TGTGCCACCAGACAGGGGACCTCCTACGAGCAGTACTTC.

As to this clone: In the same sample, other DNA sequences code for this CDR3. V gene TRBV28 combines with J gene TRBJ1-2; no reliable D call. Trimming stripped 2 bases from V and 5 bases from J, with 6 bases between. Germline V gene sequence: CDR1 MDHEN, CDR2 SYDVKM. The CDR3 loop spans 12 amino acids. CDR3 in amino acids: CASSLEGYGYTF. The CDR3 DNA sequence: TGTGCCAGCAGTTTAGAGGGTTATGGCTACACCTTC.

The chain employs TRBV5-4 and TRBJ1-4; TRBD1 aligns across 8 bases. The germline CDR1 and CDR2 sequences are SGHNT and YYREEE (reference sequence). The CDR3 consists of 16 residues. The J segment lost 6 bases and the V segment lost 4 bases, leaving 11 bases of the junction unmatched. The chain's CDR3 is CASSNGGQGVYEKLFF. DNA for the CDR3: TGTGCCAGCAGCAATGGAGGACAGGGTGTATATGAAAAACTGTTTTTT.

Notes on this clone: The same CDR3 can be traced to other DNA sequences in this sample. The chain couples TRBV7-8 to TRBJ2-1; 8 nucleotides align to TRBD2. The CDR3 covers 15 residues. With V trimmed by 2 bases and J by 0 bases, 0 bases remained unmatched. Germline values: CDR1 SGHVS, CDR2 FQNEAQ. The CDR3 DNA is TGTGCCAGCAGCTTAAGCGGGGGCTCCTACAATGAGCAGTTCTTC. Protein: CASSLSGGSYNEQFF.